Each of the 3 T cell receptor beta chains below was sequenced from the same sample in a study of T cell changes during pregnancy in multiple sclerosis. Profiling relied on immunoSEQ multiplex PCR, and the TCRdb table lists in-frame clones only, not all of them. This repertoire shows tens of thousands of clones, around 90% found once; its top ten account for 1% to 1.5%. The sample here was peripheral blood, taken in the second trimester of pregnancy. These receptors came from a female donor with multiple sclerosis, enrolled in a pregnancy study.

The chain uses TRBV30 and TRBJ1-4, with 7 bases identical to TRBD1. Looked up from germline, CDR1 is GTSNPN and CDR2 is SVGIG (reference sequence). J gave up 8 bases and V 5 bases, and 8 bases lay outside the gene matches. The length of the CDR3 is 13 residues. For the CDR3, the DNA is TGTGCCTGGGGAACAGGGGTAGTCGAAAAACTGTTTTTT. This gives the protein CAWGTGVVEKLFF.

About this clone itself: Other DNA sequences in the sample encode the same CDR3. CDR3 DNA sequence: TGTGCCAGTAGTCCCCGGACAGGGGCAAACTATGGCTACACCTTC. This sequence encodes CASSPRTGANYGYTF. The chain joins TRBV19 to TRBJ1-2; 9 bases are shared with TRBD1. Germline CDR1 LNHDA, CDR2 SQIVND (reference sequence). The CDR3 sequence is 15 residues long. The V gene end was trimmed by 5 bases and the J gene end by 2 bases; junction bases not matched to a gene: 6.

The genes are TRBV6-5 and TRBJ2-1; TRBD2 might be the D (5 bases). The V and J ends lost 7 bases and 5 bases respectively, with 12 bases between them. Looked up from germline, CDR1 is MNHEY and CDR2 is SVGAGI. The CDR3 loop spans 13 amino acids. CDR3 coding DNA: TGTGCCAGCAAGGCGGGTTACGACAATGAGCAGTTCTTC. Protein product: CASKAGYDNEQFF.